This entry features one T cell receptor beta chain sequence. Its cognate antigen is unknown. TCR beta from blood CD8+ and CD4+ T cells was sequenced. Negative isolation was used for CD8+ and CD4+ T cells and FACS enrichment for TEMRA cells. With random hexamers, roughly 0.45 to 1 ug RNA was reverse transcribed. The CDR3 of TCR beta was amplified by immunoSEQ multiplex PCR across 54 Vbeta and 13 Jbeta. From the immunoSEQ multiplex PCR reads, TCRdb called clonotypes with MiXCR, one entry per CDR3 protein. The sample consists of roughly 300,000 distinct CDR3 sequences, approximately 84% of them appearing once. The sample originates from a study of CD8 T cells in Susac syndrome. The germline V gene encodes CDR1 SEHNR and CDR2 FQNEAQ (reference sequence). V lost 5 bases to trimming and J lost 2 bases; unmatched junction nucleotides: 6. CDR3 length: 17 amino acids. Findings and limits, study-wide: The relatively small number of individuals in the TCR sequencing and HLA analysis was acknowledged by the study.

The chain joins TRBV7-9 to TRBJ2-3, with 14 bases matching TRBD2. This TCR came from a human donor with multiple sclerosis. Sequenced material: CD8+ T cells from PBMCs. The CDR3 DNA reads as TGTGCCAGCAGCCCACCGGGACTAGCGGGAGACACAGATACGCAGTATTTT. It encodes CASSPPGLAGDTDTQYF. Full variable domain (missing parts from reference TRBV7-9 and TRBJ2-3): DTGVSQNPRHKITKRGQNVTFRCDPISEHNRLYWYRQTLGQGPEFLTYFQNEAQLEKSRLLSDRFSAERPKGSFSTLEIQRTEQGDSAMYLCASSPPGLAGDTDTQYFGPGTRLTVL.